The sample holds a few counts of the clone carrying this T cell receptor beta chain. Per germline, CDR1 SGHRS and CDR2 YFSETQ. CDR3 size: 15 residues. Trimming took 3 bases from V and 4 from J, leaving 16 bases between them. The data derive from a study of T cells after yellow fever vaccination. A 5'RACE template-switching step, the method used to make TCR cDNA, added a universal primer site and UMIs. TCRdb reanalysed the 5' RACE reads using MiXCR and keeps one entry per CDR3 protein. Here the sample spans 300,000 to 350,000 distinct CDR3 sequences, 9.5% to 12% being singletons. This chain links TRBV5-1 with TRBJ1-1; no firm D call. Sequenced here: CD4+ T cells sorted from PBMCs, sampled 45 days after the yellow fever booster vaccination. This TCR was sampled from a man aged 18-30 years who received the YFV17D yellow fever vaccine. The CDR3 nucleotides are TGCGCCAGCAGCTACGGGTCAATCCCGCCCACTGAAGCTTTCTTT. Protein product: CASSYGSIPPTEAFF. Filled out from reference TRBV5-1 and TRBJ1-1, the complete variable domain reads KAGVTQTPRYLIKTRGQQVTLSCSPISGHRSVSWYQQTPGQGLQFLFEYFSETQRNKGNFPGRFSGRQFSNSRSEMNVSTLELGDSALYLCASSYGSIPPTEAFFGQGTRLTVV.